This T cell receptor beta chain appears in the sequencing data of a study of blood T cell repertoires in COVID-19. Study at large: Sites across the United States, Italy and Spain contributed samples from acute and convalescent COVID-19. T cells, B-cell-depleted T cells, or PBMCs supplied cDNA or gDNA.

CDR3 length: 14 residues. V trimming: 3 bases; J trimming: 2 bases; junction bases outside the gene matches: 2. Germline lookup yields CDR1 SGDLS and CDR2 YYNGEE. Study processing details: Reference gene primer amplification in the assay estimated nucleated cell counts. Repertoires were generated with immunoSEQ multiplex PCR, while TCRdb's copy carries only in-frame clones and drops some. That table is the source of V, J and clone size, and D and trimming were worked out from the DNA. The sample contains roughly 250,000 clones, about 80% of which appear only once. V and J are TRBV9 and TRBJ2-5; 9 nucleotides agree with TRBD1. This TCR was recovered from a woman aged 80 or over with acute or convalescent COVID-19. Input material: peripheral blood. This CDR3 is CASSAQGAQETQYF. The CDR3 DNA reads TGTGCCAGCAGCGCACAGGGGGCGCAAGAGACCCAGTACTTC.